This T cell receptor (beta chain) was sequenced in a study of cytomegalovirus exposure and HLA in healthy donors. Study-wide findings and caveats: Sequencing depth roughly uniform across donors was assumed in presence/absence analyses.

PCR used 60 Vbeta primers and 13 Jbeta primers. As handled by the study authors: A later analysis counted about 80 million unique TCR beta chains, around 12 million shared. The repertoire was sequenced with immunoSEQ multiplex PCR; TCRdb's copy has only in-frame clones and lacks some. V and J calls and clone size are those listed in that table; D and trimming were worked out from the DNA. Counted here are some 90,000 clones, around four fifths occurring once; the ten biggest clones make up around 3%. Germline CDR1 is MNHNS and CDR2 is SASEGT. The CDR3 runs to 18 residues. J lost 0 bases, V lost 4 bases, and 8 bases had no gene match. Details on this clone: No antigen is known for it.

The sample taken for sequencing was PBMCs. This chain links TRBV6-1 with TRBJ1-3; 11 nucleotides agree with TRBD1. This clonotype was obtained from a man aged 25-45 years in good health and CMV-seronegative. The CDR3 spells CASSVGQGDHFSGNTIYF. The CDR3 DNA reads TGTGCCAGCAGTGTGGGACAGGGGGACCATTTCTCTGGAAACACCATATATTTT.